The T cell receptor beta chain under discussion was sequenced for a study of T cell repertoires in cytomegalovirus infection. Study overall: Through public TCR beta signatures, both CMV infection and matching HLA type were indicated. Points from the study as a whole: CMV-specific TCR beta clonotypes restricted by HLA-C were the ones dominating the ex vivo response. Using cumulative public TCR beta family frequency, the authors identified those who carried CMV together with the relevant HLA.

MiXCR, run by TCRdb on the reads, gives a single entry per CDR3 protein. The data contain roughly 180,000 distinct CDR3 sequences, about 28% of them singletons. In regard to this clonotype: Its matching antigen is unknown.

CDR1 is SGHRS, CDR2 YFSETQ, per germline. The length of the CDR3 is 15 residues. V dropped 4 bases and J dropped 5; count of bases not matched to a gene: 10. The V gene is TRBV5-1, the J gene TRBJ2-7, with 9 bases that match TRBD1. The TCR originated in a human donor in good health (CMV status not recorded). Some clones in this sample may be carry-over from other donors' samples. Input material: PBMCs. CDR3 in amino acids: CASSRRGQGLDEQYF. DNA for the CDR3: TGCGCCAGCAGCCGGAGGGGACAGGGACTGGACGAGCAGTACTTC.